This T cell receptor (beta chain) derives from a study of shared clonotypes between healthy human individuals. The study, taken as a whole, reports: Exclusively blood specimens were collected; tissue repertoires likely differ. Unshared clonotypes carried lower generation probabilities than those common to all four donors. The small donor group covered limited genetic and exposure diversity.

With respect to this clone: Its antigen is as yet unknown.

CDR1 LGHNA and CDR2 YNFKEQ come from the germline V gene. CDR3 size: 15 residues. Trimming shortened V by 3 bases and J by 4 bases, and 15 bases separated the two germline ends. A deep-level run was used for the assay. Clones were sequenced by immunoSEQ multiplex PCR, and TCRdb holds only the in-frame ones, with some missing. The sample gives around 180,000 clones, 85% to 95% of which show up once; around 0.067% is in the top ten. This TCR was recovered from a woman in her 30s in good health. The rearrangement links TRBV4-2 to TRBJ2-5; D unresolved. Sequencing was carried out using naive CD4+ T cells sorted from blood. Regarding subset: CD45RA+ positively selected. The CDR3 nucleotides read TGTGCCAGCAGCCATCACTTGGGCCTGGGAGAGACCCAGTACTTC. This translates into CASSHHLGLGETQYF.